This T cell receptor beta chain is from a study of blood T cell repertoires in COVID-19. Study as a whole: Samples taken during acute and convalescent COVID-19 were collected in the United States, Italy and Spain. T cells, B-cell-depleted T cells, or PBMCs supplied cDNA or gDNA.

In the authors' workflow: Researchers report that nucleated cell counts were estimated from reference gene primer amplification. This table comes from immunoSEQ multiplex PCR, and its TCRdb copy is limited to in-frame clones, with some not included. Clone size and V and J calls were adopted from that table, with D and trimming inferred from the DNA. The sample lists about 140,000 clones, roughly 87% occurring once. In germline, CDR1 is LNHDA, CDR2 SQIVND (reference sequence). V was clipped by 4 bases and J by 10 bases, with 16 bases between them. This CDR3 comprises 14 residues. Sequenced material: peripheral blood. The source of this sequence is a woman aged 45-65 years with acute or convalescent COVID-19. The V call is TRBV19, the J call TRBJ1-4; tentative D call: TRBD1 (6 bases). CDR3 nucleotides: TGTGCCAGTAGTACCCCCCATGGGGGCACAAAACTGTTTTTT. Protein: CASSTPHGGTKLFF.